One TCR beta chain is described in this entry. The target antigen is unknown. This entry is derived from a study of T cell responses to AZD1222 COVID-19 vaccine. Findings of the study overall: The donor group comprised mostly white British people and more females; the analysis possibly underestimated clonal diversity.

Germline CDR1 MGHRA, CDR2 YSYEKL. Trimming cost V 0 bases and J 1 base, with 11 bases left between them. This CDR3 comprises 16 residues. The assay was immunoSEQ multiplex PCR, and TCRdb's table has in-frame clones only and misses some. The data hold roughly 180,000 clones, with around 89% observed a single time. The source was peripheral blood, collected on day 0 of AZD1222 vaccination. This chain joins TRBV4-1 and TRBJ2-3; perhaps D is TRBD1 or TRBD2 (5 bases each). The receptor's source is an adult in good health. CDR3 loop: CASSQDQVGGTDTQYF. The CDR3, as DNA: TGCGCCAGCAGCCAAGATCAAGTGGGGGGCACAGATACGCAGTATTTT.